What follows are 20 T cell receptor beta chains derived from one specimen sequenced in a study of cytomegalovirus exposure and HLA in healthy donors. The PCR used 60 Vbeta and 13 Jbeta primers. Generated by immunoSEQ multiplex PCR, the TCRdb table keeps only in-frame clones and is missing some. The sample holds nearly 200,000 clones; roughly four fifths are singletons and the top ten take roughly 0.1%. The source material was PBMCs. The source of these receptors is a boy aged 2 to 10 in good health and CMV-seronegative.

The CDR3: CASSRPLDSPYEQYF. CDR3 sequence (DNA): TGTGCCAGCAGCCGCCCCTTGGACAGCCCCTACGAGCAGTACTTC. This sequence joins TRBV7-8 and TRBJ2-7; possibly TRBD1 for D (6 bases). V was cut by 5 bases and J by 2 bases, with 16 bases left in between. CDR3 length equals 15 residues. The germline V gene has CDR1 SGHVS and CDR2 FQNEAQ.

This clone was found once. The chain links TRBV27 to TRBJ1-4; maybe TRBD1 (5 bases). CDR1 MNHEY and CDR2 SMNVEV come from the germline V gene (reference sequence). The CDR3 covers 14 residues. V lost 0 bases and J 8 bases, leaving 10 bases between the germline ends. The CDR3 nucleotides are TGTGCCAGCAGTTTATCGGGGCGGCGGGAAAAACTGTTTTTT. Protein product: CASSLSGRREKLFF.

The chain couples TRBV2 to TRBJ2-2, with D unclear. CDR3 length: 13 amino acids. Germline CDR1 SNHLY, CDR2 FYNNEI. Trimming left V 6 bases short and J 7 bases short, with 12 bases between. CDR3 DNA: TGTGCCAGCAGCCCCCGGTCGGTCGGGGAGCTGTTTTTT. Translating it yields CASSPRSVGELFF.

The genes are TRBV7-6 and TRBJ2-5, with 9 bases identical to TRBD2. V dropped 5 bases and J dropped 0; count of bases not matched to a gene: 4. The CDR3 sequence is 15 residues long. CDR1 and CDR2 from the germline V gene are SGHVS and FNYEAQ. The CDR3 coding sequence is TGTGCCAGCAGCAGACTAGCGGTGTACCAAGAGACCCAGTACTTC. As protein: CASSRLAVYQETQYF.

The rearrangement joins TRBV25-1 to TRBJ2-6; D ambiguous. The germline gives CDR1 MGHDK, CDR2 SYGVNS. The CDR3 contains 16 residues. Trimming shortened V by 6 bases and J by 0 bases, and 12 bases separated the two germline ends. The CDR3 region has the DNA TGTGCCAGCAGCGAAACGTCGGTCTCTGGGGCCAACGTCCTGACTTTC. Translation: CASSETSVSGANVLTF.

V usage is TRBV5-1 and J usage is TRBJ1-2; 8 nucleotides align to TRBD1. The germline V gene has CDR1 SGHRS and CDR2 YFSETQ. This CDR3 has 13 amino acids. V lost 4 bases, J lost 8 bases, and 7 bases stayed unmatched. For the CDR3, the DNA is TGCGCCAGCAGCCCCCAGGACAGGGAAGGCTACACCTTC. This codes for CASSPQDREGYTF.

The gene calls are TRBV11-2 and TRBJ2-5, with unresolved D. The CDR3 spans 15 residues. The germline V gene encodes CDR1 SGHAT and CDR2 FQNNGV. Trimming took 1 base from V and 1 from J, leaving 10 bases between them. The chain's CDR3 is CASSLAAGSQETQYF. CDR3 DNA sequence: TGTGCCAGCAGCTTAGCGGCCGGGTCCCAAGAGACCCAGTACTTC.

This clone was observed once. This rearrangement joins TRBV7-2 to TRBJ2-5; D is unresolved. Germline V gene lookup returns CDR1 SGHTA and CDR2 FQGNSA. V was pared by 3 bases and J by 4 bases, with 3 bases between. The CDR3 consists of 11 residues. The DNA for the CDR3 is TGTGCCAGCAGCTTCTCAGAGACCCAGTACTTC. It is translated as CASSFSETQYF.

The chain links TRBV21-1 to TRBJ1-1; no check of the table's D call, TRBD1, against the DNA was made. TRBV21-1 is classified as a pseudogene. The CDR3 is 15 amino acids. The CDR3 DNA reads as TGTGCCAGCAGCAAAGACGGACAGATGAACACTGAAGCTTTCTTT. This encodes CASSKDGQMNTEAFF.

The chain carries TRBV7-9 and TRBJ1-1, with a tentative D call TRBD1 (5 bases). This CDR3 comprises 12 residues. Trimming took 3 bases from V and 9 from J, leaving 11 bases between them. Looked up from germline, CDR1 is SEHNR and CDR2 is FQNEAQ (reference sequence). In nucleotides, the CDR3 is TGTGCCAGCAGCTTTACAGGTGGGAAAGCTTTCTTT. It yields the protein CASSFTGGKAFF.

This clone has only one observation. The DNA of the CDR3 is TGCGCCAGCAGCTTAAGACATACGAACACTGAAGCTTTCTTT. Its translation: CASSLRHTNTEAFF. The chain has TRBV5-1 and TRBJ1-1; D gene uncertain. Germline loops: CDR1 SGHRS, CDR2 YFSETQ. The CDR3 has 14 residues. V lost 2 bases to trimming and J lost 1 base, with 9 bases between them.

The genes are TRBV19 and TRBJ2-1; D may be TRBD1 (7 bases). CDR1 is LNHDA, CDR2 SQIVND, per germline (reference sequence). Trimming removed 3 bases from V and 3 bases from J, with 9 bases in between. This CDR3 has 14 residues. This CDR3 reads CASSIQGGYNEQFF. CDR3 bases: TGTGCCAGTAGTATCCAGGGGGGCTACAATGAGCAGTTCTTC.

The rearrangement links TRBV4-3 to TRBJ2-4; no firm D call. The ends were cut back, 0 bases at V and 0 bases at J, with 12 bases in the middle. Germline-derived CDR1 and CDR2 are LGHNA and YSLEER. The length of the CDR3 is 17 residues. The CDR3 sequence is CASSQEPTSLAKNIQYF. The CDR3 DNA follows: TGCGCCAGCAGCCAAGAGCCCACTTCACTAGCCAAAAACATTCAGTACTTC.

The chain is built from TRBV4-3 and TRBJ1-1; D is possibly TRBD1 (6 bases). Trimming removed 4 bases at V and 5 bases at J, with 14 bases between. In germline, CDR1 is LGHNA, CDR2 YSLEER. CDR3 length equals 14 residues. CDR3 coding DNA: TGCGCCAGCAGCCCCATCAGGGGTGATACTGAAGCTTTCTTT. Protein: CASSPIRGDTEAFF.

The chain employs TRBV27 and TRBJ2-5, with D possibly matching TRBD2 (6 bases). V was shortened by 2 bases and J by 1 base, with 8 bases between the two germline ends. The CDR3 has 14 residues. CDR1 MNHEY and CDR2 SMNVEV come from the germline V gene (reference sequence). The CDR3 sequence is CASSLMGGQETQYF. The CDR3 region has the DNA TGTGCCAGCAGTTTAATGGGGGGCCAAGAGACCCAGTACTTC.

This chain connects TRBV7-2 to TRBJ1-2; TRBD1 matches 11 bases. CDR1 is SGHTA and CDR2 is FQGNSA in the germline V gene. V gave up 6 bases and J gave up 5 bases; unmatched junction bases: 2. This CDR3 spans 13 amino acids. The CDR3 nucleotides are TGTGCCAGCAGTGGACAGGGGGCTTATGGCTACACCTTC. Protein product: CASSGQGAYGYTF.

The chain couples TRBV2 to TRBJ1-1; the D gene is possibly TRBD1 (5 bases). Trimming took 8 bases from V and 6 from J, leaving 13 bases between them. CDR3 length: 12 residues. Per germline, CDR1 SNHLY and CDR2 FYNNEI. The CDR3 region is CASRRGGPEAFF. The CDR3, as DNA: TGTGCCAGCCGGCGCGGGGGTCCTGAAGCTTTCTTT.

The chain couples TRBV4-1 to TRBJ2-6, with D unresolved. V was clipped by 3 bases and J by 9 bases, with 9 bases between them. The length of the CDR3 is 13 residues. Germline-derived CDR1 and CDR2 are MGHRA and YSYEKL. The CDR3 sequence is CASSHSNSNVLTF. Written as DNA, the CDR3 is TGCGCCAGCAGCCACTCTAACAGCAACGTCCTGACTTTC.

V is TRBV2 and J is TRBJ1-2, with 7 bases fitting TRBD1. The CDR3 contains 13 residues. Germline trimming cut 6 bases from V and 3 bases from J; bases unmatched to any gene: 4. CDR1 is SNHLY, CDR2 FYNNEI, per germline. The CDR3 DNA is TGTGCCAGCAGGGGGACAGCGTACTATGGCTACACCTTC. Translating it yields CASRGTAYYGYTF.

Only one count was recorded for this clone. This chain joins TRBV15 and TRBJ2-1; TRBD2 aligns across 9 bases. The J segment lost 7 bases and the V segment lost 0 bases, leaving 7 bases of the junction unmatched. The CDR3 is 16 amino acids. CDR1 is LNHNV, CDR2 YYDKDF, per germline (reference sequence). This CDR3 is CATSRDRAGGRNEQFF. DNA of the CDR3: TGTGCCACCAGCAGAGACAGGGCGGGGGGGCGGAATGAGCAGTTCTTC.